This is a list of T cell receptor beta chains from one sample in a study of cytomegalovirus exposure and HLA in healthy donors. Assay: immunoSEQ multiplex PCR; the TCRdb copy retains only in-frame clones and omits some. The sample holds about 200,000 clones, 70% to 85% seen once. The sequencing input was PBMCs. The receptors were sampled from a woman aged 25 to 39 in good health and CMV-seropositive. The CDR3 runs from the conserved cysteine through the conserved F or W. The D gene is left open where the match is weak. Expanded clones get a size class; other rows say once, few or many, or leave the size out.

clone_size: -
j_call: TRBJ1-2
v_call: TRBV28
cdr3_length: 12
d_call: -
cdr3_nt: TGTGCCAGCAGAGGACAGTACTATGGCTACACCTTC
cdr3_aa: CASRGQYYGYTF

clone_size: -
j_call: TRBJ2-5
v_call: TRBV19
cdr3_length: 13
d_call: -
cdr3_nt: TGTGCCAGTAGTATGAAGAGACAAGAGACCCAGTACTTC
cdr3_aa: CASSMKRQETQYF

clone_size: -
j_call: TRBJ2-7
v_call: TRBV4-3
cdr3_length: 16
d_call: TRBD1
cdr3_nt: TGCGCCAGCAGCCGAGACAGGGGGCCCAGCTCCTACGAGCAGTACTTC
cdr3_aa: CASSRDRGPSSYEQYF

clone_size: -
j_call: TRBJ2-3
v_call: TRBV4-3
cdr3_length: 18
d_call: TRBD2
cdr3_nt: TGCGCCAGCAGCCACAAGCTAGCGGGGGGGCAGTCGACAGATACGCAGTATTTT
cdr3_aa: CASSHKLAGGQSTDTQYF

clone_size: once
j_call: TRBJ2-7
v_call: TRBV11-2
cdr3_length: 16
d_call: TRBD1
cdr3_nt: TGTGCCAGCAGCCTGACTTCGAACAGGGGTTTCTACGAGCAGTACTTC
cdr3_aa: CASSLTSNRGFYEQYF

clone_size: once
j_call: TRBJ1-2
v_call: TRBV19
cdr3_length: 15
d_call: -
cdr3_nt: TGTGCCAGTAGTACGTCGGGACTCGGGGACTATGGCTACACCTTC
cdr3_aa: CASSTSGLGDYGYTF

clone_size: -
j_call: TRBJ1-6
v_call: TRBV29-1
cdr3_length: 13
d_call: -
cdr3_nt: TGCAGCGCTGCGGACAGTCTCAATTCACCCCTCCACTTT
cdr3_aa: CSAADSLNSPLHF

clone_size: -
j_call: TRBJ2-3
v_call: TRBV10-3
cdr3_length: 16
d_call: -
cdr3_nt: TGTGCCATCAGTGAACCGGGAACCCGGGGGACAGATACGCAGTATTTT
cdr3_aa: CAISEPGTRGTDTQYF

clone_size: -
j_call: TRBJ1-3
v_call: TRBV5-6
cdr3_length: 16
d_call: -
cdr3_nt: TGTGCCAGCAGCTTGCTCGGGGGGAGAGGTGGAAACACCATATATTTT
cdr3_aa: CASSLLGGRGGNTIYF

clone_size: -
j_call: TRBJ2-7
v_call: TRBV11-2
cdr3_length: 17
d_call: -
cdr3_nt: TGTGCCAGCAGCTTAGACGGAGGGGGCTGGGTCTCCTACGAGCAGTACTTC
cdr3_aa: CASSLDGGGWVSYEQYF

clone_size: -
j_call: TRBJ1-1
v_call: TRBV11-2
cdr3_length: 15
d_call: TRBD1
cdr3_nt: TGTGCCAGCAGCTTTCCGGGACAGTTCTACACTGAAGCTTTCTTT
cdr3_aa: CASSFPGQFYTEAFF

clone_size: once
j_call: TRBJ1-2
v_call: TRBV5-1
cdr3_length: 15
d_call: TRBD1
cdr3_nt: TGCGCCAGCAGCCTGAAGACAGGGGGCGCAGGGGGCTACACCTTC
cdr3_aa: CASSLKTGGAGGYTF

clone_size: -
j_call: TRBJ1-5
v_call: TRBV5-5
cdr3_length: 17
d_call: -
cdr3_nt: TGTGCCAGCAGCAGAGGAGGGGCGAGGGTAGGTTTTCAGCCCCAGCATTTT
cdr3_aa: CASSRGGARVGFQPQHF

clone_size: -
j_call: TRBJ1-5
v_call: TRBV5-5
cdr3_length: 16
d_call: TRBD1
cdr3_nt: TGTGCCAGCAGCTTCCAGGTCAGGGGGCTGGGGCAGCCCCAGCATTTT
cdr3_aa: CASSFQVRGLGQPQHF

clone_size: -
j_call: TRBJ2-7
v_call: TRBV6-4
cdr3_length: 15
d_call: TRBD1
cdr3_nt: TGTGCCAGCAGAAAAGGACAGGTCAGCTCCTACGAGCAGTACTTC
cdr3_aa: CASRKGQVSSYEQYF

clone_size: -
j_call: TRBJ1-5
v_call: TRBV4-1
cdr3_length: 16
d_call: -
cdr3_nt: TGCGCCAGCAGCCAAGACGGTGGGCGACACAATCAGCCCCAGCATTTT
cdr3_aa: CASSQDGGRHNQPQHF

clone_size: once
j_call: TRBJ1-1
v_call: TRBV6-1
cdr3_length: 13
d_call: -
cdr3_nt: TGTGCCAGCAGTGTTGCTAGTATCTCTGAAGCTTTCTTT
cdr3_aa: CASSVASISEAFF

clone_size: -
j_call: TRBJ2-1
v_call: TRBV7-8
cdr3_length: 15
d_call: -
cdr3_nt: TGTGCCAGCAGCTTACTTCCCGGTTCCTACAATGAGCAGTTCTTC
cdr3_aa: CASSLLPGSYNEQFF

clone_size: -
j_call: TRBJ2-3
v_call: TRBV2
cdr3_length: 14
d_call: -
cdr3_nt: TGTGCCAGCACAGAAAGCGTTAGCACAGATACGCAGTATTTT
cdr3_aa: CASTESVSTDTQYF

clone_size: -
j_call: TRBJ2-1
v_call: TRBV11-2
cdr3_length: 15
d_call: -
cdr3_nt: TGTGCCAGCAGTCGTATGCTGGGGGCGGACAATGAGCAGTTCTTC
cdr3_aa: CASSRMLGADNEQFF

clone_size: -
j_call: TRBJ1-2
v_call: TRBV29-1
cdr3_length: 12
d_call: TRBD1
cdr3_nt: TGCAGCGGTGCAGGGGGTGGCTATGGCTACACCTTC
cdr3_aa: CSGAGGGYGYTF

clone_size: -
j_call: TRBJ1-5
v_call: TRBV2
cdr3_length: 15
d_call: -
cdr3_nt: TGTGCCAGCAGTGAAGAGAGGGGGAGCAATCAGCCCCAGCATTTT
cdr3_aa: CASSEERGSNQPQHF

clone_size: -
j_call: TRBJ1-3
v_call: TRBV6-6
cdr3_length: 12
d_call: TRBD1
cdr3_nt: TGTGCCAGCCGGGACAGTTATAACACCATATATTTT
cdr3_aa: CASRDSYNTIYF

clone_size: once
j_call: TRBJ1-6
v_call: TRBV11-2
cdr3_length: 15
d_call: TRBD1
cdr3_nt: TGTGCCAGCAGCTTTTCCGGGACAGGGGATTCACCCCTCCACTTT
cdr3_aa: CASSFSGTGDSPLHF

clone_size: -
j_call: TRBJ2-1
v_call: TRBV11-3
cdr3_length: 15
d_call: -
cdr3_nt: TGTGCCAGCACCAGTGAGAGGGGGTCCTACAATGAGCAGTTCTTC
cdr3_aa: CASTSERGSYNEQFF

clone_size: -
j_call: TRBJ1-6
v_call: TRBV2
cdr3_length: 12
d_call: -
cdr3_nt: TGTGCCAGCAGGGGGCAAAGTTCACCCCTCCACTTT
cdr3_aa: CASRGQSSPLHF

clone_size: -
j_call: TRBJ1-1
v_call: TRBV11-3
cdr3_length: 14
d_call: -
cdr3_nt: TGTGCCAGCAGCTCGACAGGAATAAACACTGAAGCTTTCTTT
cdr3_aa: CASSSTGINTEAFF

clone_size: -
j_call: TRBJ1-1
v_call: TRBV27
cdr3_length: 13
d_call: -
cdr3_nt: TGTGCCAGCAGTGATGAGCTGAACACTGAAGCTTTCTTT
cdr3_aa: CASSDELNTEAFF

clone_size: -
j_call: TRBJ1-1
v_call: TRBV5-5
cdr3_length: 18
d_call: TRBD1
cdr3_nt: TGTGCCAGCAGCTTGGGAGGGGGGACAGGGTTTACGGGCACTGAAGCTTTCTTT
cdr3_aa: CASSLGGGTGFTGTEAFF

clone_size: -
j_call: TRBJ1-4
v_call: TRBV4-3
cdr3_length: 16
d_call: -
cdr3_nt: TGCGCCAGCAGCCAAGACCCCGTCAGAGGGAATGAAAAACTGTTTTTT
cdr3_aa: CASSQDPVRGNEKLFF

clone_size: -
j_call: TRBJ2-5
v_call: TRBV11-2
cdr3_length: 15
d_call: TRBD2
cdr3_nt: TGTGCCAGCAGCTCCACGACTAGCGGCGGGGAGACCCAGTACTTC
cdr3_aa: CASSSTTSGGETQYF

clone_size: -
j_call: TRBJ1-2
v_call: TRBV11-3
cdr3_length: 13
d_call: -
cdr3_nt: TGTGCCAGCAGCCAAGGGGGATCCTATGGCTACACCTTC
cdr3_aa: CASSQGGSYGYTF

clone_size: -
j_call: TRBJ2-1
v_call: TRBV9
cdr3_length: 16
d_call: TRBD1
cdr3_nt: TGTGCCAGCAGCCCAATTACGGGACAGGGTCACGGGGAGCAGTTCTTC
cdr3_aa: CASSPITGQGHGEQFF

clone_size: -
j_call: TRBJ2-4
v_call: TRBV4-1
cdr3_length: 15
d_call: -
cdr3_nt: TGCGCCAGCAGCCTGAAAGACAGTGACAAAAACATTCAGTACTTC
cdr3_aa: CASSLKDSDKNIQYF

clone_size: -
j_call: TRBJ2-5
v_call: TRBV27
cdr3_length: 14
d_call: TRBD1
cdr3_nt: TGTGCCAGCAGTTGGGACAGGGGTGGAGAGACCCAGTACTTC
cdr3_aa: CASSWDRGGETQYF

clone_size: once
j_call: TRBJ1-1
v_call: TRBV6-5
cdr3_length: 15
d_call: -
cdr3_nt: TGTGCCAGCAGTTACTCGCAGGACAGAGGCACTGAAGCTTTCTTT
cdr3_aa: CASSYSQDRGTEAFF

clone_size: -
j_call: TRBJ2-2
v_call: TRBV13
cdr3_length: 13
d_call: TRBD1
cdr3_nt: TGTGCCAGCAGTCTTATTCAGGGGGAGGAGCTGTTTTTT
cdr3_aa: CASSLIQGEELFF

clone_size: -
j_call: TRBJ2-1
v_call: TRBV5-1
cdr3_length: 19
d_call: TRBD1
cdr3_nt: TGCGCCAGCAGCCTCCCCTCGGGACAGAAACTCGCATCCTACAATGAGCAGTTCTTC
cdr3_aa: CASSLPSGQKLASYNEQFF

clone_size: -
j_call: TRBJ2-7
v_call: TRBV6-1
cdr3_length: 16
d_call: -
cdr3_nt: TGTGCCAGCAGTGAAGGAGGGCTAGCGCGATTCTACGAGCAGTACTTC
cdr3_aa: CASSEGGLARFYEQYF

clone_size: few
j_call: TRBJ2-5
v_call: TRBV4-2
cdr3_length: 18
d_call: TRBD2
cdr3_nt: TGTGCCAGCAGCCCATGGGGGACTAGCGGAACGTACCAAGAGACCCAGTACTTC
cdr3_aa: CASSPWGTSGTYQETQYF

clone_size: -
j_call: TRBJ2-4
v_call: TRBV7-8
cdr3_length: 18
d_call: -
cdr3_nt: TGTGCCAGCAGCTTAGGCCCGGACAGAGGAGTAGCCAAAAACATTCAGTACTTC
cdr3_aa: CASSLGPDRGVAKNIQYF

clone_size: -
j_call: TRBJ2-1
v_call: TRBV19
cdr3_length: 13
d_call: -
cdr3_nt: TGTGCCAGTAGTATGGGCATTCTCAATGAGCAGTTCTTC
cdr3_aa: CASSMGILNEQFF

clone_size: -
j_call: TRBJ2-2
v_call: TRBV7-6
cdr3_length: 16
d_call: TRBD2
cdr3_nt: TGTGCCAGCAGCTTAACGACTAGCGGGAACACCGGGGAGCTGTTTTTT
cdr3_aa: CASSLTTSGNTGELFF

clone_size: -
j_call: TRBJ2-1
v_call: TRBV5-8
cdr3_length: 15
d_call: -
cdr3_nt: TGTGCCAGCAGCCCCAGGGGGGCGTCCTACAATGAGCAGTTCTTC
cdr3_aa: CASSPRGASYNEQFF

clone_size: few
j_call: TRBJ1-5
v_call: TRBV7-9
cdr3_length: 15
d_call: -
cdr3_nt: TGTGCCAGCAGCTTAGCGGAATCCGGGAATCAGCCCCAGCATTTT
cdr3_aa: CASSLAESGNQPQHF

clone_size: -
j_call: TRBJ1-1
v_call: TRBV5-1
cdr3_length: 14
d_call: -
cdr3_nt: TGCGCCAGCAGCTTGAGTCGACAGGACACTGAAGCTTTCTTT
cdr3_aa: CASSLSRQDTEAFF

clone_size: once
j_call: TRBJ2-3
v_call: TRBV19
cdr3_length: 11
d_call: -
cdr3_nt: TGTGCCAGTAGTAATGGCGATACGCAGTATTTT
cdr3_aa: CASSNGDTQYF

clone_size: -
j_call: TRBJ1-1
v_call: TRBV29-1
cdr3_length: 14
d_call: -
cdr3_nt: TGCAGCGTCGGCCTGAACAGGGTTTTCGCTGAAGCTTTCTTT
cdr3_aa: CSVGLNRVFAEAFF

clone_size: once
j_call: TRBJ2-7
v_call: TRBV5-4
cdr3_length: 16
d_call: TRBD1
cdr3_nt: TGTGCCAGCAGCTTGGCGGGACAGGGGGACTACTACGAGCAGTACTTC
cdr3_aa: CASSLAGQGDYYEQYF

clone_size: -
j_call: TRBJ2-2
v_call: TRBV6-6
cdr3_length: 13
d_call: -
cdr3_nt: TGTGCCAGCAGTTACCCGGACACGAGGGAGCTGTTTTTT
cdr3_aa: CASSYPDTRELFF